Listed here are 5 T cell receptor beta chains from one sample, sequenced in a study of T cells in Graves' hyperthyroidism and ophthalmopathy. There were TCR beta CDR3 regions amplified from RNA transcripts. In the first-round RT-PCR of the TCR CDR3, the HTBI primer set was used. Each CDR3 protein gets one entry after TCRdb re-called the multiplex PCR reads with MiXCR. There are more than 550,000 distinct CDR3 sequences in the sample; roughly 46% occur only once, and approximately 6.8% lies in the top ten. The sample was peripheral blood or thyroid tissue (not recorded which). The source is an adult man with Graves' disease, either hyperthyroidism or ophthalmopathy (not recorded which).

This clonotype showed up just a few times. The J gene is TRBJ1-2, the V gene TRBV7-9; 8 bases align to TRBD1. V shed 6 bases, J shed 4 bases, and the junction held 7 bases outside the gene matches. Germline-derived CDR1 and CDR2 are SEHNR and FQNEAQ (reference sequence). This CDR3 contains 14 residues. The CDR3 bases are TGTGCCAGCAGTCGCGACAGGGGCGGCTATGGCTACACCTTC. As protein: CASSRDRGGYGYTF.

This clonotype was detected once. The chain employs TRBV7-2 and TRBJ2-7; tentative D call: TRBD2 (6 bases). CDR1 and CDR2 from the germline V gene are SGHTA and FQGNSA. The CDR3 length is 13 residues. Between the trimmed V and J ends, which lost 5 bases and 5 bases, there was a span of 13 bases. CDR3 protein: CASSPGGVNEQYF. The CDR3 DNA reads as TGTGCCAGCAGCCCTGGAGGGGTGAACGAGCAGTACTTC.

This clonotype appeared a few times. A read error may account for a junction end that differs from germline. The CDR3 region is CASSHPGQGRGRHTF. The CDR3 coding sequence is TGCGCCAGCAGCCACCCCGGCCAGGGCAGGGGGCGCCACACCTTC. This sequence joins TRBV11-1 and TRBJ1-2; the match to TRBD1 covers 8 bases. The CDR3 consists of 15 residues. In germline, CDR1 is SGHAT, CDR2 FQDESV (reference sequence).

The chain carries TRBV20-1 and TRBJ2-7; 14 nucleotides match TRBD2. Trimming at V came to 6 bases and at J to 4 bases, leaving 5 bases not matched to a gene. The CDR3 sequence is 14 residues long. CDR1 DFQATT and CDR2 SNEGSKA come from the germline V gene (reference sequence). As DNA, the CDR3 is TGCAGTGCCATACGACTAGCGGGAGGGTACGAGCAGTACTTC. This gives the protein CSAIRLAGGYEQYF.

The sample holds many counts of this clonotype. The V gene is TRBV2, the J gene TRBJ1-1; D is ambiguous. Germline values: CDR1 SNHLY, CDR2 FYNNEI. V lost 11 bases to trimming and J lost 8 bases, with 18 bases between them. The CDR3 consists of 12 residues. The CDR3 bases are TGTGCCTCTAGTCCTAGGTTAACCGAAGCTTTCTTT. Residues: CASSPRLTEAFF.